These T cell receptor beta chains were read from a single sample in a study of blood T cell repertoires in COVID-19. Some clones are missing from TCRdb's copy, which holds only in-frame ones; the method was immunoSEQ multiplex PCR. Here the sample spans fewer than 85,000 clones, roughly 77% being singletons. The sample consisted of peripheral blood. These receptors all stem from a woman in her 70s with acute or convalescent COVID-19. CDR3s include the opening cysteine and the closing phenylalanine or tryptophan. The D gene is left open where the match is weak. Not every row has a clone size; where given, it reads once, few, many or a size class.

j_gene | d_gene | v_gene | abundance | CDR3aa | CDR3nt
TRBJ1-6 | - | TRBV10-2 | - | CASRADSWSSYNSPLHF | TGCGCCAGCAGAGCGGACTCCTGGAGCTCCTATAATTCACCCCTCCACTTT
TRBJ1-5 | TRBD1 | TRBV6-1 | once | CASSEKIRDRVVSNQPQHF | TGTGCCAGCAGTGAAAAGATCCGGGACAGGGTAGTCAGCAATCAGCCCCAGCATTTT
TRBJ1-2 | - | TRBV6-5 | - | CASSYPQASGYTF | TGTGCCAGCAGTTATCCGCAGGCTTCTGGCTACACCTTC
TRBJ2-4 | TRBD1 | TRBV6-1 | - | CASSGKQGAQAKNIQYF | TGTGCCAGCAGTGGAAAACAGGGGGCGCAAGCCAAAAACATTCAGTACTTC
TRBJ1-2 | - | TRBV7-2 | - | CASSLAGSEGGYTF | TGTGCCAGCAGCTTAGCAGGATCGGAGGGTGGCTACACCTTC
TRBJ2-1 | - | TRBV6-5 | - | CASSYPTGGGYNEQFF | TGTGCCAGCAGTTACCCCACAGGGGGGGGTTACAATGAGCAGTTCTTC
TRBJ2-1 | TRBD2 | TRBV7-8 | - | CASSSPTSGALNEQFF | TGTGCCAGCAGCTCCCCGACTAGCGGGGCCTTGAATGAGCAGTTCTTC
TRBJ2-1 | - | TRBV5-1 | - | CASSLDPGVPYNEQFF | TGCGCCAGCAGCTTGGACCCGGGGGTCCCCTACAATGAGCAGTTCTTC
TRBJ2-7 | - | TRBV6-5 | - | CASSHGLYEQYF | TGTGCCAGCAGTCACGGTCTCTACGAGCAGTACTTC
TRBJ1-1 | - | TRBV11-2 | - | CASSTGNTEAFF | TGTGCCAGCAGCACAGGGAACACTGAAGCTTTCTTT
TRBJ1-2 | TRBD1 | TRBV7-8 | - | CASSAAGQGAIGYTF | TGTGCCAGCAGCGCAGCCGGACAGGGGGCCATTGGCTACACCTTC
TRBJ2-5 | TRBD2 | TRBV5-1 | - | CASSPGTSGSGETQYF | TGCGCCAGCAGCCCCGGGACTAGCGGGAGCGGAGAGACCCAGTACTTC
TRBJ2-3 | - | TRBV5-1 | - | CASSFGGARVPSSTDTQYF | TGCGCCAGCAGCTTTGGTGGGGCTAGGGTGCCTTCTAGCACAGATACGCAGTATTTT
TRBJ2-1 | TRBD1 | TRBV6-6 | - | CASSYNGQGINEQFF | TGTGCCAGCAGTTACAACGGACAGGGTATCAATGAGCAGTTCTTC
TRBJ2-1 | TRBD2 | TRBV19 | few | CASSIRLAGANEQFF | TGTGCCAGTAGTATCAGGCTAGCGGGGGCTAATGAGCAGTTCTTC
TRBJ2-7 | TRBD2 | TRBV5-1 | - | CASSFSGSSYEQYF | TGCGCCAGCAGCTTTAGCGGGAGCTCCTACGAGCAGTACTTC
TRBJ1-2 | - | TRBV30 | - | CAWSPGDGYGYTF | TGTGCCTGGAGTCCAGGCGACGGCTATGGCTACACCTTC
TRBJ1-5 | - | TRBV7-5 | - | CARSFGNYGNRGKLCSNQPQHF | TGTGCCAGAAGCTTCGGCAATTATGGGAACAGGGGGAAATTATGTAGCAATCAGCCCCAGCATTTT
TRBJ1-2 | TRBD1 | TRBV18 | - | CASSPSPDRGIDYGYTF | TGTGCCAGCTCACCGAGCCCCGACAGGGGGATTGACTATGGCTACACCTTC
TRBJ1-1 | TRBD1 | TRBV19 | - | CASSADQGAWKAFF | TGTGCCAGTAGTGCCGACCAGGGGGCTTGGAAAGCTTTCTTT
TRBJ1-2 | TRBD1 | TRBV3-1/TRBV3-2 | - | CASSLGQVYGYTF | TGTGCCAGCAGCCTCGGACAGGTTTATGGCTACACCTTC
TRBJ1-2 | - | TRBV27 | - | CASGRGGYGYTF | TGTGCCAGCGGGCGGGGTGGATATGGCTACACCTTC
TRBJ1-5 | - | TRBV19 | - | CASSKGGQVGNQPQHF | TGTGCCAGTAGTAAAGGAGGGCAGGTAGGGAATCAGCCCCAGCATTTT
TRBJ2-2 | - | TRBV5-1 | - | CASAPRGGENTGELFF | TGCGCCAGCGCTCCTCGGGGTGGGGAGAACACCGGGGAGCTGTTTTTT
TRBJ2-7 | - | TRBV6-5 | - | CASSQGTGEQYF | TGTGCCAGCTCACAGGGAACAGGCGAGCAGTACTTC
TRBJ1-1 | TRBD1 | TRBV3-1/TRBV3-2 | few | CASSRDRANTEAFF | TGTGCCAGCAGCCGGGACAGGGCTAACACTGAAGCTTTCTTT
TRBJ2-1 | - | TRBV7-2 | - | CASSLASREQFF | TGTGCCAGCAGCTTAGCGTCCAGGGAGCAGTTCTTC
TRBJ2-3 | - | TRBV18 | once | CASSPGTAARGTDTQYF | TGTGCCAGCTCACCCGGGACTGCCGCCAGAGGCACAGATACGCAGTATTTT
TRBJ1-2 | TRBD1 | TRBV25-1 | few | CASQGQGYGYTF | TGTGCCAGCCAGGGACAGGGATATGGCTACACCTTC
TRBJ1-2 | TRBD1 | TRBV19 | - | CASSTTGGGYTF | TGTGCCAGTAGTACCACAGGGGGTGGCTACACCTTC
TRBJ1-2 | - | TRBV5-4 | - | CASSLVGLRGYTF | TGTGCCAGCAGCTTGGTGGGGCTGAGGGGGTACACCTTC
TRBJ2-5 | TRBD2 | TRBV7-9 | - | CASSLGLATETQYF | TGTGCCAGCAGCTTGGGACTAGCTACGGAGACCCAGTACTTC
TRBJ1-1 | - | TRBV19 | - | CASCGSSRGTEAFF | TGTGCCAGTTGCGGGAGCAGCCGAGGCACTGAAGCTTTCTTT
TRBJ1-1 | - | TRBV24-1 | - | CATSDRTLENTEAFF | TGTGCCACCAGTGACAGGACACTGGAGAACACTGAAGCTTTCTTT